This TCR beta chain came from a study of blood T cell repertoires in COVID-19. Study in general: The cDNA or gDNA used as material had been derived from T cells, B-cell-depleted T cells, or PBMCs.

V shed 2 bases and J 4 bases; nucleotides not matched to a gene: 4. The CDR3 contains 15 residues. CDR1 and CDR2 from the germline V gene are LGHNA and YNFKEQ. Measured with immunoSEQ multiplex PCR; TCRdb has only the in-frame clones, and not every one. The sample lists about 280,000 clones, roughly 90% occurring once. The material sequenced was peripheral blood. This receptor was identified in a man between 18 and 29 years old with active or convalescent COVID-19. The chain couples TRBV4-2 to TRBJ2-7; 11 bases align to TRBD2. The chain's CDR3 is CASSQQTSGAYEQYF. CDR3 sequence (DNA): TGTGCCAGCAGCCAACAGACTAGCGGGGCATACGAGCAGTACTTC.